The 16 T cell receptor beta chains listed next were all sequenced from one sample in a study of identical twins. Each CDR3 protein gets one entry after TCRdb re-called the 5' RACE reads with MiXCR. The data show fewer than 450,000 distinct CDR3 sequences, approximately 10% seen once. The specimen was naive T cells sorted from blood. All receptors come from a woman between 50 and 59 years old in good health.

This clonotype was picked up a small number of times. The chain uses TRBV20-1 and TRBJ1-5; D not certain. Germline values: CDR1 DFQATT, CDR2 SNEGSKA (reference sequence). The CDR3 consists of 12 residues. V dropped 7 bases and J dropped 1 base, with 8 bases sitting between them. The CDR3 protein is CSVSQSNQPQHF. The CDR3 DNA is TGCAGTGTTTCACAGAGCAATCAGCCCCAGCATTTT.

The chain carries TRBV20-1 and TRBJ2-1; 9 positions match TRBD2. Trimming took 2 bases from V and 4 from J; bases not matched to a gene: 9. The CDR3 consists of 16 residues. The germline V gene encodes CDR1 DFQATT and CDR2 SNEGSKA (reference sequence). CDR3 DNA: TGCAGTGCTAGAACAGCGGGAGGTTTTTTTTACAATGAGCAGTTCTTC. Protein sequence: CSARTAGGFFYNEQFF.

A few counts support this clonotype. The CDR3 is CASSRTGGLTYEQYF. The CDR3 coding sequence is TGTGCCAGCTCACGAACAGGGGGCCTAACCTACGAGCAGTACTTC. The V gene is TRBV18, the J gene TRBJ2-7; 9 bases match TRBD1. The CDR3 extends over 15 amino acids. Germline V gene lookup returns CDR1 KGHSH and CDR2 LQKENI. Germline trimming cut 4 bases from V and 2 bases from J; bases unmatched to any gene: 6.

There are many counts of this clonotype. V is TRBV5-1 and J is TRBJ2-3; D tentatively fits TRBD1 or TRBD2 (5 bases each). Trimming stripped 4 bases from V and 4 bases from J, with 16 bases between. The CDR3 has 15 residues. Germline values: CDR1 SGHRS, CDR2 YFSETQ. CDR3 sequence (DNA): TGCGCCAGCAGCCCCCCGGGGCCCTCCGCAGATACGCAGTATTTT. It specifies CASSPPGPSADTQYF.

V and J are TRBV27 and TRBJ1-1, with D possibly matching TRBD1 (5 bases). CDR1 is MNHEY and CDR2 is SMNVEV in the germline V gene (reference sequence). This CDR3 spans 14 amino acids. V lost 3 bases and J lost 6, with 14 bases in between. The CDR3 region has the DNA TGTGCCAGCAGTTTTCGGATGGGGGTCCCTGAAGCTTTCTTT. Residues: CASSFRMGVPEAFF.

This clonotype was found many times. V and J are TRBV4-2 and TRBJ2-1, with 8 positions matching TRBD2. The length of the CDR3 is 15 residues. Germline V lookup: CDR1 LGHNA, CDR2 YNFKEQ. Germline trimming cut 3 bases from V and 5 bases from J; bases unmatched to any gene: 6. The CDR3 DNA reads as TGTGCCAGCAGCCATGAGGCGGGAGGAAACAATGAGCAGTTCTTC. It codes for CASSHEAGGNNEQFF.

This clonotype was counted a few times. This chain connects TRBV7-8 to TRBJ2-1; TRBD2 aligns across 10 bases. After removal of 1 base from V and 2 bases from J, the junction contained 5 bases not matched to a gene. This CDR3 comprises 17 residues. Per germline, CDR1 SGHVS and CDR2 FQNEAQ. In nucleotides, the CDR3 is TGTGCCAGCAGCTTAGAGGGACTAGCGCACCCCTACAATGAGCAGTTCTTC. Its protein product is CASSLEGLAHPYNEQFF.

V is TRBV19 and J is TRBJ2-6; D might be TRBD1 or TRBD2, each matching 5 bases. V lost 3 bases and J 1 base, leaving 10 bases between the germline ends. CDR1 LNHDA and CDR2 SQIVND come from the germline V gene (reference sequence). The CDR3 is made up of 16 amino acids. CDR3 nucleotide sequence: TGTGCCAGTAGTATTAGGGACCCATCTGGGGCCAACGTCCTGACTTTC. Its protein is CASSIRDPSGANVLTF.

CDR3 bases: TGCGCCAGCAGCTTGAGCGGGACTAGCGGGAGGAAAGACCCCTTCAATGAGCAGTTCTTC. Translation: CASSLSGTSGRKDPFNEQFF. J is TRBJ2-1 and V is TRBV5-1; 15 bases line up with TRBD2. The CDR3 contains 20 residues. V was clipped by 1 base and J by 6 bases; unmatched bases: 14. Germline CDR1 reads SGHRS; CDR2 reads YFSETQ.

V usage is TRBV20-1 and J usage is TRBJ2-6, with TRBD2 matching over 12 bases. Germline trimming cut 1 base from V and 2 bases from J; bases unmatched to any gene: 6. There are 18 residues in the CDR3. Germline CDR1 DFQATT, CDR2 SNEGSKA (reference sequence). The DNA of the CDR3 is TGCAGTGCTAGAGTTCCCGGGACTAGCGGGCCTGGGGCCAACGTCCTGACTTTC. Translated, it gives CSARVPGTSGPGANVLTF.

This clonotype was recorded at least ten times. The rearrangement links TRBV20-1 to TRBJ1-1; D may be TRBD1 (6 bases). Trimming took 0 bases from V and 9 from J, leaving 17 bases between them. This CDR3 region has 14 residues. The germline V gene has CDR1 DFQATT and CDR2 SNEGSKA (reference sequence). In nucleotides, the CDR3 is TGCAGTGCTAGAGACCCCCAGGGGAACCGCAAAGCTTTCTTT. It yields the protein CSARDPQGNRKAFF.

The chain is built from TRBV5-1 and TRBJ2-2; 7 positions agree with TRBD1. Trimming took 0 bases from V and 4 from J; bases not matched to a gene: 6. The CDR3 runs 16 residues. Germline values: CDR1 SGHRS, CDR2 YFSETQ. CDR3 protein: CASSLVGSGGTGELFF. The CDR3 region has the DNA TGCGCCAGCAGCTTGGTCGGTTCAGGGGGCACCGGGGAGCTGTTTTTT.

The chain recombines TRBV12-3 or TRBV12-4 with TRBJ2-7; D might be TRBD1 or TRBD2, each matching 5 bases. V lost 3 bases, J lost 6 bases, and 9 bases lay in between. CDR3 length equals 12 residues. CDR3 bases: TGTGCCAGCAGTTTGGGGGACGGCGAGCAGTACGTC. Translated: CASSLGDGEQYV.

This clonotype showed up many times. The chain couples TRBV20-1 to TRBJ2-1; 8 nucleotides line up with TRBD2. This CDR3 is 13 amino acids long. The V and J ends lost 1 base and 9 bases, in that order; junction bases with no gene match: 5. The V gene's germline CDR1 is DFQATT and CDR2 SNEGSKA (reference sequence). CDR3 amino acids: CSARGSGSVEQFF. CDR3 bases: TGCAGTGCTAGAGGAAGCGGGAGTGTTGAGCAGTTCTTC.

A remark on this clonotype: A read error may be the cause here, since a much bigger clone is one base away. Lacking the conserved final phenylalanine or tryptophan, this CDR3 likely reflects a read error. V gene TRBV4-2 combines with J gene TRBJ2-7; D is perhaps TRBD1 (5 bases). The V end lost 0 bases, the J end lost 2 bases, and 14 bases lay between the germline ends. This CDR3 comprises 16 residues. Per the germline V gene, CDR1 is LGHNA and CDR2 is YNFKEQ. This CDR3 reads CASSQDLGRGPYEQYC. CDR3 sequence (DNA): TGTGCCAGCAGCCAAGATCTGGGTAGGGGCCCCTACGAGCAGTACTGC.

The V call is TRBV5-1, the J call TRBJ2-1; weak D call: TRBD2 (6 bases). CDR3 size: 15 residues. Between the trimmed V and J ends, which lost 2 bases and 2 bases, there was a span of 11 bases. The germline gives CDR1 SGHRS, CDR2 YFSETQ. The CDR3 sequence is CASSLDLAPYNEQFF. CDR3 sequence (DNA): TGCGCCAGCAGCTTAGATCTAGCGCCCTACAATGAGCAGTTCTTC.